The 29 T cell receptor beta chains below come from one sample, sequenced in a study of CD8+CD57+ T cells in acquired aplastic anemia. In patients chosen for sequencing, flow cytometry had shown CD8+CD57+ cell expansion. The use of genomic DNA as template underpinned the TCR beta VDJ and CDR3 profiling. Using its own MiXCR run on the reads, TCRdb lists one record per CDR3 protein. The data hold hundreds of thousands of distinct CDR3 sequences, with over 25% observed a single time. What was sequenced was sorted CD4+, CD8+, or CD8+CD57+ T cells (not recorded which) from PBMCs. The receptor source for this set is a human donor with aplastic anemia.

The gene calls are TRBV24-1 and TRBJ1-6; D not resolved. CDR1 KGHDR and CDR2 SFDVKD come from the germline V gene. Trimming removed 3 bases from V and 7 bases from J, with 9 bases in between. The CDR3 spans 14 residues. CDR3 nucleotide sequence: TGTGCCACCAGTGATGGCAGTCCAAATTCACCCCTCCACTTT. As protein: CATSDGSPNSPLHF.

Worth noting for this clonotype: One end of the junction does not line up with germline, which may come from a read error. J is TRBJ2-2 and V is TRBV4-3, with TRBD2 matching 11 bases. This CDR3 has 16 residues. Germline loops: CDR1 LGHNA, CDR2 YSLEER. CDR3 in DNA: TGCGCCAGCAGCCTGGCTAGCGGGGGGATTGGCGGGGAGCTGGTTTTT. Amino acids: CASSLASGGIGGELVF.

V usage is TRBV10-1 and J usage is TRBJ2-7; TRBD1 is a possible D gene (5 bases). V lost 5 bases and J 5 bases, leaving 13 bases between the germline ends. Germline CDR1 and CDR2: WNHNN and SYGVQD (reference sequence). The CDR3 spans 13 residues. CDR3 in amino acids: CASSNQGFNEQYF. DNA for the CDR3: TGCGCCAGCAGTAACCAGGGATTCAACGAGCAGTACTTC.

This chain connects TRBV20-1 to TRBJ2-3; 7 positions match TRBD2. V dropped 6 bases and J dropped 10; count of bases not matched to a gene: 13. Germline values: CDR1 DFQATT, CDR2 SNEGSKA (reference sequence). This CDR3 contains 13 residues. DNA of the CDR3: TGCAGTGCCAGAACCCCGGGACTACCATCGCAGTATTTT. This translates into CSARTPGLPSQYF.

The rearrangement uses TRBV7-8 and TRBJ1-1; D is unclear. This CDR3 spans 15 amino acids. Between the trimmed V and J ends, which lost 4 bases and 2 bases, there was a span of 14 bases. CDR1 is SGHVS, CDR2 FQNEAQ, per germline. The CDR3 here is CASSSTLAGNTEAFF. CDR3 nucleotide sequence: TGTGCCAGCAGCTCAACTCTAGCGGGAAACACTGAAGCTTTCTTT.

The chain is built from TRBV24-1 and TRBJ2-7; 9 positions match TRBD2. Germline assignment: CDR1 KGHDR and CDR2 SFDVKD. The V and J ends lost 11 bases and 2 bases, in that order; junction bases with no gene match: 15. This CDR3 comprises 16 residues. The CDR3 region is CAMSQITTSGTYEQYF. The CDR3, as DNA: TGTGCCATGTCCCAGATTACGACTAGCGGTACCTACGAGCAGTACTTC.

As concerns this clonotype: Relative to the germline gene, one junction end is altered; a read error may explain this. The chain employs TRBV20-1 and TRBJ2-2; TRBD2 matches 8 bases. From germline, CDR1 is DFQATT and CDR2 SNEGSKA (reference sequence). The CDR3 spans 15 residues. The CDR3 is CSARIAGTNTGELSF. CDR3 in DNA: TGCAGTGCTAGAATAGCGGGGACGAACACCGGGGAGCTGTCTTTT.

CDR3 sequence: CASSPTSGRADTQYF. The CDR3 nucleotides read TGCGCCAGCAGCCCGACTAGCGGGAGGGCCGATACGCAGTATTTT. The chain carries TRBV5-1 and TRBJ2-3; 14 nucleotides agree with TRBD2. The V gene end was trimmed by 4 bases and the J gene end by 6 bases; junction bases not matched to a gene: 4. Looked up from germline, CDR1 is SGHRS and CDR2 is YFSETQ. The CDR3 extends over 15 amino acids. Together with reference TRBV5-1 and TRBJ2-3, the CDR3 gives the full variable domain: KAGVTQTPRYLIKTRGQQVTLSCSPISGHRSVSWYQQTPGQGLQFLFEYFSETQRNKGNFPGRFSGRQFSNSRSEMNVSTLELGDSALYLCASSPTSGRADTQYFGPGTRLTVL.

In DNA form, the CDR3 reads TGTGCCAGCAGTTACGGGACAACCTGGGGTTATAGCAATCAGCCCCAGCATTTT. Protein product: CASSYGTTWGYSNQPQHF. This chain uses TRBV28 with TRBJ1-5, with D tentatively TRBD1 (6 bases). The V gene's germline CDR1 is MDHEN and CDR2 SYDVKM. V was cut by 4 bases and J by 0 bases, with 19 bases left in between. This CDR3 spans 18 amino acids.

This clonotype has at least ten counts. For the CDR3, the DNA is TGTGCCAGTAGTATCGACCCATCACGAGGGGAGACCCAGTACTTC. Amino acids: CASSIDPSRGETQYF. The chain joins TRBV19 to TRBJ2-5, with D perhaps matching TRBD2 (5 bases). Germline CDR1 is LNHDA and CDR2 is SQIVND (reference sequence). The CDR3 covers 15 residues. V was trimmed by 3 bases and J by 5 bases, leaving 16 bases between them.

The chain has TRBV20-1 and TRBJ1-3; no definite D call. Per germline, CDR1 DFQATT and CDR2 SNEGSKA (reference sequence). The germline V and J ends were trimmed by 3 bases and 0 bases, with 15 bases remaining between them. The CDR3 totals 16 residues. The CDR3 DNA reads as TGCAGTGCTAGTGGCCCGACACCCACCTCTGGAAACACCATATATTTT. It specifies CSASGPTPTSGNTIYF.

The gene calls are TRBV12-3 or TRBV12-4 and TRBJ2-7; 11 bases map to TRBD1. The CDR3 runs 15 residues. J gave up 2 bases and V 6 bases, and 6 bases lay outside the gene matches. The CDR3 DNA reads TGTGCCAGCAGCCGGAGGACAGGGGGCCCCTACGAGCAGTACTTC. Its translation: CASSRRTGGPYEQYF.

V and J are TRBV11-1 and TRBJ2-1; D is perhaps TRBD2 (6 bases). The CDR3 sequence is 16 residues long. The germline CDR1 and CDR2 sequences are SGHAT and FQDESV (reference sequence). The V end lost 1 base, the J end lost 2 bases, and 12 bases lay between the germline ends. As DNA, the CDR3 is TGTGCCAGCAGCTTAGAGGGCGGGGTTACCTACAATGAGCAGTTCTTC. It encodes CASSLEGGVTYNEQFF.

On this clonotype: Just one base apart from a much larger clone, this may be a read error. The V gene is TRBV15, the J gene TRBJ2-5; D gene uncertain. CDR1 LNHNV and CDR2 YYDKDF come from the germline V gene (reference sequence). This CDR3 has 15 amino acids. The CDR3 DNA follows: TGTGCCACCAGCGGAGATCTCCCCACCCAAGAGACCCAGTACTTC. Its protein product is CATSGDLPTQETQYF.

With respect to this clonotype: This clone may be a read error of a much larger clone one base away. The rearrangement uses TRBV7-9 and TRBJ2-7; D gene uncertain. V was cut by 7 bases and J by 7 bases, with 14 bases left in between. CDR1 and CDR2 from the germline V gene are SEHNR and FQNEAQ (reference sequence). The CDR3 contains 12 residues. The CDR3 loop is CASNSPSHEQYF. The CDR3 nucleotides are TGTGCCAGCAACTCTCCCTCCCATGAGCAGTACTTC.

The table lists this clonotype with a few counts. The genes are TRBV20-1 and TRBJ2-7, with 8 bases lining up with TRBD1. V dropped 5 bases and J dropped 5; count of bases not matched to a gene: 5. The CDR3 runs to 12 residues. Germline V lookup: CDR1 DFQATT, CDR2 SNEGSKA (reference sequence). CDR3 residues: CSAVDRGNEQYF. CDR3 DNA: TGCAGTGCTGTCGACAGGGGAAACGAGCAGTACTTC.

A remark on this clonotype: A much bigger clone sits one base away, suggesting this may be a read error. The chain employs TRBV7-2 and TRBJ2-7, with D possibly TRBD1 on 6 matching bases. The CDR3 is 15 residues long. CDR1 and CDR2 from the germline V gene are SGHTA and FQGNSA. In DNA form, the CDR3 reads TGTGCCAGCAGCTTGGGACAACTTAACCTCTACGGGCAGTACTTC. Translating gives CASSLGQLNLYGQYF.

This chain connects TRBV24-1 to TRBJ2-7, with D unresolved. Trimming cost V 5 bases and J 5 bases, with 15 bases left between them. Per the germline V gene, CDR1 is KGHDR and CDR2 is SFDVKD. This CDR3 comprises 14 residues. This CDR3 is CATSAHGSKDEQYF. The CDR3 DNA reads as TGTGCCACCAGTGCCCATGGATCAAAGGACGAGCAGTACTTC.

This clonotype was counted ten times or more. The CDR3 is CATKGQGYNEQFF. CDR3 DNA: TGTGCCACAAAGGGACAGGGCTACAATGAGCAGTTCTTC. This chain joins TRBV2 and TRBJ2-1; 9 positions match TRBD1. The CDR3 loop spans 13 amino acids. The germline V gene encodes CDR1 SNHLY and CDR2 FYNNEI. V trimming: 10 bases; J trimming: 3 bases; junction bases outside the gene matches: 4.

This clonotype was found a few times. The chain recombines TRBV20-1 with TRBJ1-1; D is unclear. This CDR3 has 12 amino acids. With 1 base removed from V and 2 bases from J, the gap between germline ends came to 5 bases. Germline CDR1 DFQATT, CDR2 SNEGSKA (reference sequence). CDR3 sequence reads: CSARVPNTEAFF. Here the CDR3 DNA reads TGCAGTGCTAGAGTCCCTAACACTGAAGCTTTCTTT.

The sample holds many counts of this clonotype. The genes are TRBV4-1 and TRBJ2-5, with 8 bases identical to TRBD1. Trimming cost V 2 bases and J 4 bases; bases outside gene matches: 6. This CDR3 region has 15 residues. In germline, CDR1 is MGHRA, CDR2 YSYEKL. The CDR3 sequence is CASSQLWTGRETQYF. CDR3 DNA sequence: TGCGCCAGCAGCCAACTCTGGACAGGGAGAGAGACCCAGTACTTC.

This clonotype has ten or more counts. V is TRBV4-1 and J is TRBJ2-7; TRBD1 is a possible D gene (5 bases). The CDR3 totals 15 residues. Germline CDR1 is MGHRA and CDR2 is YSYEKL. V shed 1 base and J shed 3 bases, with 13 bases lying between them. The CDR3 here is CASSQVRQTDYEQYF. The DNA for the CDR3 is TGCGCCAGCAGCCAAGTCCGACAGACCGACTACGAGCAGTACTTC.

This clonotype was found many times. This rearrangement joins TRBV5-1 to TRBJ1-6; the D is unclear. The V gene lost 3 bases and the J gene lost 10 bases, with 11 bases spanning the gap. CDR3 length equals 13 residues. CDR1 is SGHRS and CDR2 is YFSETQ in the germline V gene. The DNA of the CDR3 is TGCGCCAGCAGCTCAGACGTTGACTCACCCCTCCACTTT. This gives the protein CASSSDVDSPLHF.

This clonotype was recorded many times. The CDR3 region is CSASTWGQPQHF. The CDR3 DNA reads TGCAGTGCTAGTACCTGGGGTCAGCCCCAGCATTTT. V gene TRBV20-1 combines with J gene TRBJ1-5; D uncertain. V was shortened by 3 bases and J by 6 bases, with 9 bases between the two germline ends. This CDR3 comprises 12 residues. Germline V gene lookup returns CDR1 DFQATT and CDR2 SNEGSKA (reference sequence).

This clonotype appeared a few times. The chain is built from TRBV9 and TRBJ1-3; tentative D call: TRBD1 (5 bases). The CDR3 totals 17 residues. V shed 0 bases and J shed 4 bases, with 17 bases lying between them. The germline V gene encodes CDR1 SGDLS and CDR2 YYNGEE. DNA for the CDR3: TGTGCCAGCAGCGTAGCTAGCGTCGGGGCACTCGGAAACACCATATATTTT. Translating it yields CASSVASVGALGNTIYF.

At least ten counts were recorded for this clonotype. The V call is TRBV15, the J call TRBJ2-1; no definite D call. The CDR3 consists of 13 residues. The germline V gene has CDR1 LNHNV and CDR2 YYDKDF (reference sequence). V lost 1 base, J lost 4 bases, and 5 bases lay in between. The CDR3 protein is CATSRALYNEQFF. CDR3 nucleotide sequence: TGTGCCACCAGCAGAGCCCTTTACAATGAGCAGTTCTTC.

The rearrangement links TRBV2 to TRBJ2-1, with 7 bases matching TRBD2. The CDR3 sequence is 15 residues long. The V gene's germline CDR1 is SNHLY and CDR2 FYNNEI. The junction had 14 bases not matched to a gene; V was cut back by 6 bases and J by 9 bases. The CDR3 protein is CASSVGTGAGFEQFF. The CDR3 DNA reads TGTGCCAGCAGCGTAGGGACGGGAGCGGGGTTTGAGCAGTTCTTC.

For the CDR3, the DNA is TGTGCCAGCAGAGTAGTTGGAGGCAGAGGTCAGCCCCAGCATTTT. Translating gives CASRVVGGRGQPQHF. The V gene is TRBV10-3, the J gene TRBJ1-5; no definite D call. CDR1 is ENHRY and CDR2 is SYGVKD in the germline V gene. The CDR3 extends over 15 amino acids. V was cut by 10 bases and J by 6 bases, with 22 bases left in between.

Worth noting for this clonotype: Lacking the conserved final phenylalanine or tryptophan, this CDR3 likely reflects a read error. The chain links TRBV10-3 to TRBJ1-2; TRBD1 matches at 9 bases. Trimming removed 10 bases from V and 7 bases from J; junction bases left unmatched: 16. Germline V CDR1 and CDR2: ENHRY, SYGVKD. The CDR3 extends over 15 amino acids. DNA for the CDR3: TGTGCCAGCAACCGAGAAAGACAGGGGGGCGCTGGCTACACCCTC. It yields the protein CASNRERQGGAGYTL.